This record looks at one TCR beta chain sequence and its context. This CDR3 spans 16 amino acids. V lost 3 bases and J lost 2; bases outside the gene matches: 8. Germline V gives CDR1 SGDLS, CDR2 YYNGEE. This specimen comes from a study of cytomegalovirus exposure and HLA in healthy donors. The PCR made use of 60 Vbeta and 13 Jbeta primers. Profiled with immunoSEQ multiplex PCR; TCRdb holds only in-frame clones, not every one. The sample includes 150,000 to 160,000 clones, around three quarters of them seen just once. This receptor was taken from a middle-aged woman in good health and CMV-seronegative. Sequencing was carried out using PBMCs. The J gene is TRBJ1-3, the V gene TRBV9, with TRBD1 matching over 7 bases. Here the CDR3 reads CASSGPRQGPGNTIYF. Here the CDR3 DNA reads TGTGCCAGCAGCGGACCAAGACAGGGCCCTGGAAACACCATATATTTT.